Below, 6 T cell receptor beta chains from the same sample are listed, as sequenced in a study of blood T cell repertoires in COVID-19. Data came from immunoSEQ multiplex PCR; TCRdb stores just in-frame clones and leaves some out. The sample comprises 300,000 to 450,000 clones, approximately 81% of which are singletons, and 3% to 4% rests with the top ten. The specimen sequenced was peripheral blood. These receptors were obtained from a woman under 30 with acute or convalescent COVID-19.

This chain links TRBV21-1 with TRBJ2-3; TRBD2, the table's D call, lacks a check against the DNA. TRBV21-1 constitutes a pseudogene. CDR3 size: 21 residues. The chain's CDR3 is CASSSPRLAGDIYCSTDTQYF. CDR3 nucleotides: TGTGCCAGCAGCAGCCCTCGACTAGCGGGAGATATTTATTGTAGCACAGATACGCAGTATTTT.

This clone was detected a few times. The rearrangement joins TRBV10-1 to TRBJ2-1, with 8 bases lining up with TRBD2. V shed 4 bases and J 15 bases; nucleotides not matched to a gene: 20. The germline gives CDR1 WNHNN, CDR2 SYGVQD (reference sequence). CDR3 length equals 16 residues. The CDR3 coding sequence is TGCGCCAGCAGTGCCAATTTAGGCGGGGGGACTTTTTCCGGGTTCTTC. Its protein product is CASSANLGGGTFSGFF.

The V call is TRBV5-8, the J call TRBJ2-4; 7 bases are shared with TRBD1. After removal of 0 bases from V and 7 bases from J, the junction contained 7 bases not matched to a gene. In germline, CDR1 is SGHTS, CDR2 YDEGEE. This CDR3 has 15 residues. For the CDR3, the DNA is TGTGCCAGCAGCTTGGTAGACAGGGATGGGAACATTCAGTACTTC. Translating gives CASSLVDRDGNIQYF.

V and J are TRBV18 and TRBJ1-2; 8 bases are shared with TRBD1. The CDR3 extends over 15 amino acids. The germline gives CDR1 KGHSH, CDR2 LQKENI. V was pared by 3 bases and J by 1 base, with 4 bases of the junction left unmatched. In nucleotides, the CDR3 is TGTGCCAGCTCACCGGGGGACAGGAGTAACTATGGCTACACCTTC. Protein sequence: CASSPGDRSNYGYTF.

Points on this clone: This CDR3 is also generated by other DNA sequences in the sample. The chain carries TRBV7-9 and TRBJ2-2; 8 nucleotides match TRBD2. The CDR3 is 15 amino acids. With 5 bases clipped from V and 0 bases from J, the junction kept 2 bases outside the gene matches. Germline loops: CDR1 SEHNR, CDR2 FQNEAQ (reference sequence). CDR3 sequence: CASSPLAANTGELFF. Written as DNA, the CDR3 is TGTGCCAGCAGCCCACTAGCGGCGAACACCGGGGAGCTGTTTTTT.

This clone has only one observation. The V and J genes are TRBV6-4 and TRBJ1-1; tentative D call: TRBD1 (6 bases). Trimming removed 6 bases at V and 1 base at J, with 9 bases between. Germline V lookup: CDR1 MRHNA, CDR2 SNTAGT. The CDR3 has 13 residues. CDR3 in amino acids: CASSYRANTEAFF. The CDR3 DNA follows: TGTGCCAGCAGCTACAGGGCGAACACTGAAGCTTTCTTT.